A selection of T cell receptor beta chains follows, all from one sample in a study of monozygotic twins with cystic fibrosis. Some clones are missing from TCRdb's copy, which holds only in-frame ones; the method was immunoSEQ multiplex PCR. The sample records 20,000 to 30,000 clones, about nine tenths being singletons. The source material was blood. Receptors originate from a girl under 10 years old with cystic fibrosis. The CDR3 runs from the conserved cysteine through the conserved F or W. A D gene is named only where the DNA matches it firmly. Rows give clone size only sometimes, using once, few, many, or a class for an expanded clone.

.,TRBV5-1,.,TRBJ1-1,13,TGCGCCAGCAGCCCACAACTGAACACTGAAGCTTTCTTT,CASSPQLNTEAFF
TRBD1,TRBV9,once,TRBJ2-2,20,TGTGCCAGCAGCGCACTTTTTGGACAGGGGGTCTTTTCTGGCACCGGGGAGCTGTTTTTT,CASSALFGQGVFSGTGELFF
TRBD2,TRBV9,once,TRBJ2-5,14,TGTGCCAGCAGCGTAGGGACTAGTTTCGGGACCCAGTACTTC,CASSVGTSFGTQYF
TRBD2,TRBV9,once,TRBJ2-1,15,TGTGCCAGCAGCGTAGAACTAGCGGGGGTTAATGAGCAGTTCTTC,CASSVELAGVNEQFF
TRBD1,TRBV7-6,.,TRBJ1-3,15,TGTGCCAGCAGCTTACCTACAGGGGAAGGAAACACCATATATTTT,CASSLPTGEGNTIYF
.,TRBV6-1,.,TRBJ1-1,15,TGTGCCAGCAGTAACAACCCCGGGGGGAACACTGAAGCTTTCTTT,CASSNNPGGNTEAFF
TRBD1,TRBV5-1,.,TRBJ1-6,16,TGCGCCAGCAGGTCCGGACAGGGGGCCGAACAATCACCCCTCCACTTT,CASRSGQGAEQSPLHF
.,TRBV6-5,.,TRBJ1-2,16,TGTGCCAGCAGTTACTCGAGGCAGGGTTCCTATTATGGCTACACCTTC,CASSYSRQGSYYGYTF
.,TRBV6-1,.,TRBJ2-1,18,TGTGCCAGCAGTGATTCCGTTGGGAAACCCTCCACCTACAATGAGCAGTTCTTC,CASSDSVGKPSTYNEQFF
.,TRBV9,.,TRBJ2-1,13,TGTGCCAGCAGCGAAGACTTCGACAATGAGCAGTTCTTC,CASSEDFDNEQFF
TRBD1,TRBV30,.,TRBJ1-2,14,TGTGCCTGGAGTCGGACAGGAGCTAACTATGGCTACACCTTC,CAWSRTGANYGYTF
.,TRBV30,.,TRBJ2-2,14,TGTGCCTGGAGTAAGGGCGCGAACACCGGGGAGCTGTTTTTT,CAWSKGANTGELFF
.,TRBV23-1,.,TRBJ1-1,17,TGCGCCAGCAGTCCTTGGGGTACCTCGTCGATGAACACTGAAGCTTTCTTT,CASSPWGTSSMNTEAFF
.,TRBV27,.,TRBJ1-2,12,TGTGCCAGCAGTTCACAGGGAGGGGGCTACACCTTC,CASSSQGGGYTF
TRBD1,TRBV6-6,.,TRBJ2-7,14,TGTGCCAGCAGCACCGGGACAGGGCTCTACGAGCAGTACTTC,CASSTGTGLYEQYF
TRBD1,TRBV7-9,.,TRBJ1-6,14,TGTGCCAGCAGCGCCGGGACAGGGGGCTCACCCCTCCACTTT,CASSAGTGGSPLHF
.,TRBV4-2,.,TRBJ2-3,17,TGTGCCAGCAGCCAAGGGGACTCGCCTGGGGGCACAGATACGCAGTATTTT,CASSQGDSPGGTDTQYF
.,TRBV27,few,TRBJ1-1,13,TGTGCCAGCGGGGAGCGGGGGAACACTGAAGCTTTCTTT,CASGERGNTEAFF